These 11 T cell receptor beta chains were all obtained from the same sample, sequenced in a study of OX40 agonist ivuxolimab in advanced cancers. Sequencing was performed with immunoSEQ multiplex PCR; in TCRdb, only in-frame clones are kept and a portion is missing. Here the sample spans tens of thousands of clones, around four fifths being singletons. The specimen comprised CD4+ or CD8+ T cells sorted from blood, sampled in a trial of the OX40 agonist ivuxolimab. These receptors originate from an adult with an advanced solid tumor such as melanoma, head and neck, liver or kidney cancer.

The chain links TRBV27 to TRBJ2-3, with D tentatively TRBD1 (6 bases). V was trimmed by 5 bases and J by 8 bases, leaving 14 bases between them. The germline V gene encodes CDR1 MNHEY and CDR2 SMNVEV (reference sequence). There are 13 residues in the CDR3. This CDR3 is CASSQGMGVTQYF. CDR3 DNA sequence: TGTGCCAGCAGTCAGGGGATGGGTGTTACGCAGTATTTT.

In DNA form, the CDR3 reads TGCGCCAGCAGTGAGTCGGGACAGAGCTATGGCTACACCTTC. Translated, it gives CASSESGQSYGYTF. The chain is built from TRBV10-2 and TRBJ1-2, with 7 bases fitting TRBD1. The CDR3 length is 14 residues. From germline, CDR1 is WSHSY and CDR2 SAAADI. V lost 0 bases to trimming and J lost 4 bases; unmatched junction nucleotides: 2.

This sequence joins TRBV27 and TRBJ2-7; TRBD2 aligns across 8 bases. The V gene's germline CDR1 is MNHEY and CDR2 SMNVEV (reference sequence). The CDR3 spans 15 residues. J lost 7 bases, V lost 4 bases, and 12 bases had no gene match. In nucleotides, the CDR3 is TGTGCCAGCAGTTCGAAGTATAGACTAGCGAGGGAGCAGTACTTC. It is translated as CASSSKYRLAREQYF.

The rearrangement links TRBV7-8 to TRBJ2-5; 8 nucleotides line up with TRBD1. The germline V gene has CDR1 SGHVS and CDR2 FQNEAQ. This CDR3 region has 13 residues. The J segment lost 4 bases and the V segment lost 4 bases, leaving 2 bases of the junction unmatched. CDR3 sequence (DNA): TGTGCCAGCAGCTCCGACAGGGGAGAGACCCAGTACTTC. It yields the protein CASSSDRGETQYF. The full variable domain, with the rest looked up from reference TRBV7-8 and TRBJ2-5, is GAGVSQSPRYKVAKRGQDVALRCDPISGHVSLFWYQQALGQGPEFLTYFQNEAQLDKSGLPSDRFFAERPEGSVSTLKIQRTQQEDSAVYLCASSSDRGETQYFGPGTRLLVL.

The rearrangement links TRBV28 to TRBJ1-2; the D gene is possibly TRBD1 (5 bases). CDR3 size: 13 residues. Trimming pared 5 bases from V and 4 bases from J, leaving 11 bases between. Per germline, CDR1 MDHEN and CDR2 SYDVKM. The chain's CDR3 is CASSPGTGYGYTF. DNA for the CDR3: TGTGCCAGCAGTCCGGGGACGGGCTATGGCTACACCTTC.

The CDR3 spells CASSTNSRGRGYGYTF. The CDR3 DNA reads as TGTGCCAGCAGCACCAACAGTCGAGGTCGTGGGTATGGCTACACCTTC. The genes are TRBV21-1 and TRBJ1-2. TRBV21-1 is termed a pseudogene. The CDR3 is 16 residues long.

The CDR3 sequence: CASSETVSGANVLTF. CDR3 DNA: TGTGCCAGCAGTGAGACTGTCTCTGGGGCCAACGTCCTGACTTTC. The chain employs TRBV6-4 and TRBJ2-6, with D unresolved. Trimming took off 3 bases at V and 0 bases at J, with 6 bases between the two ends. Germline V gene data show CDR1 as MRHNA and CDR2 as SNTAGT. This CDR3 is built from 15 residues.

The rearrangement links TRBV11-2 to TRBJ2-7; 7 positions match TRBD1. The V gene's germline CDR1 is SGHAT and CDR2 FQNNGV. This CDR3 spans 18 amino acids. V lost 0 bases, J lost 6 bases, and 17 bases stayed unmatched. The CDR3 nucleotides read TGTGCCAGCAGCTTAGAAACCGTCGTCGGAACAGGGGCTGGCGAGCAGTACTTC. Its translation is CASSLETVVGTGAGEQYF. Based on the CDR3 plus reference TRBV11-2 and TRBJ2-7, the full variable domain is EAGVAQSPRYKIIEKRQSVAFWCNPISGHATLYWYQQILGQGPKLLIQFQNNGVVDDSQLPKDRFSAERLKGVDSTLKIQPAKLEDSAVYLCASSLETVVGTGAGEQYFGPGTRLTVT.

This chain connects TRBV6-5 to TRBJ1-1; D unclear. This CDR3 has 15 residues. Germline loops: CDR1 MNHEY, CDR2 SVGAGI. Deletions cut 0 bases from V and 1 base from J, with 9 bases between. The CDR3 reads CASSYSSTGNTEAFF. The CDR3 coding sequence is TGTGCCAGCAGTTACTCATCTACGGGGAACACTGAAGCTTTCTTT.

The chain uses TRBV25-1 and TRBJ2-6; D unresolved. V lost 4 bases, J lost 2 bases, and 15 bases lay in between. Germline CDR1 and CDR2: MGHDK and SYGVNS. The CDR3 covers 17 residues. CDR3 DNA sequence: TGTGCCAGCAGTGCTGGTAGGTTAGGAACTGGGGCCAACGTCCTGACTTTC. This encodes CASSAGRLGTGANVLTF.

Concerning this clone: Other DNA sequences within the sample encode an identical CDR3. The gene calls are TRBV7-3 and TRBJ2-3; TRBD2 matches at 7 bases. The trim removed 3 bases at V and 3 bases at J, leaving 6 bases unmatched. The CDR3 is 15 amino acids. CDR1 and CDR2 (germline): SGHTA, FQGTGA. CDR3 loop: CASSLTSGETDTQYF. CDR3 in DNA: TGTGCCAGCAGCTTGACCAGCGGGGAGACAGATACGCAGTATTTT.